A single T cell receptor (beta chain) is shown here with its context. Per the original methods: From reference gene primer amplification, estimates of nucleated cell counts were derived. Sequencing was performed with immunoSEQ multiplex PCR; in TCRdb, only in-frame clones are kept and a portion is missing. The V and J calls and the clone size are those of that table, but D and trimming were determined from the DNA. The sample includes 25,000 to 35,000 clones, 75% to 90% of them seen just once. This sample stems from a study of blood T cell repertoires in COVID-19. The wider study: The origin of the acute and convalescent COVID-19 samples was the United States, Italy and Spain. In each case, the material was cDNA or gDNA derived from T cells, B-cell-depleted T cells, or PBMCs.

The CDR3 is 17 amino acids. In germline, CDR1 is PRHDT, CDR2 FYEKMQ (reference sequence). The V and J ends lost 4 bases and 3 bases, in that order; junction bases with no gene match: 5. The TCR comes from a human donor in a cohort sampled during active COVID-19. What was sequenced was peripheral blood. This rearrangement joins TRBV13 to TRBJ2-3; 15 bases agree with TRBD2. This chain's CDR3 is CASSSRTSGGATDTQYF. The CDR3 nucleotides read TGTGCCAGCAGCTCGCGGACTAGCGGGGGGGCTACAGATACGCAGTATTTT.